The 19 T cell receptor beta chains presented below share a single source sample, sequenced in a study of T cell changes during pregnancy in multiple sclerosis. Profiled with immunoSEQ multiplex PCR; TCRdb holds only in-frame clones, not every one. The sample lists approximately 28,000 clones, 92% seen once, with around 4.8% in the top ten. The sequencing here drew on peripheral blood, taken in the first trimester of pregnancy. The source is a female donor in good health, enrolled as a control in a pregnancy study.

The rearrangement uses TRBV2 and TRBJ2-3; unclear D gene. The CDR3 runs 13 residues. V gave up 6 bases and J gave up 4 bases, with 11 bases separating them. Per the germline V gene, CDR1 is SNHLY and CDR2 is FYNNEI. The chain's CDR3 is CASSLYRADTQYF. The CDR3 DNA is TGTGCCAGCAGCTTATATCGCGCAGATACGCAGTATTTT.

The CDR3 reads CASSYSGSSYEQYF. The CDR3 DNA reads as TGCGCCAGCAGCTATAGCGGGAGCTCCTACGAGCAGTACTTC. The chain couples TRBV5-1 to TRBJ2-7, with 9 bases that match TRBD2. The V gene end was trimmed by 3 bases and the J gene end by 0 bases; junction bases not matched to a gene: 1. The CDR3 length is 14 residues. CDR1 and CDR2 from the germline V gene are SGHRS and YFSETQ. The full variable domain, in which reference TRBV5-1 and TRBJ2-7 provide the parts outside the CDR3, is KAGVTQTPRYLIKTRGQQVTLSCSPISGHRSVSWYQQTPGQGLQFLFEYFSETQRNKGNFPGRFSGRQFSNSRSEMNVSTLELGDSALYLCASSYSGSSYEQYFGPGTRLTVT.

The CDR3 reads CASSLSRGPGNTIYF. DNA for the CDR3: TGTGCCAGCAGCCTAAGCAGGGGGCCCGGAAACACCATATATTTT. The rearrangement joins TRBV5-4 to TRBJ1-3; 8 positions match TRBD1. Per germline, CDR1 SGHNT and CDR2 YYREEE (reference sequence). With 4 bases clipped from V and 4 bases from J, the junction kept 7 bases outside the gene matches. This CDR3 is 15 amino acids long. Looking up the rest from reference TRBV5-4 and TRBJ1-3 gives the full variable domain: ETGVTQSPTHLIKTRGQQVTLRCSSQSGHNTVSWYQQALGQGPQFIFQYYREEENGRGNFPPRFSGLQFPNYSSELNVNALELDDSALYLCASSLSRGPGNTIYFGEGSWLTVV.

The rearrangement joins TRBV19 to TRBJ1-5, with 7 bases fitting TRBD1. Germline trimming cut 6 bases from V and 4 bases from J; bases unmatched to any gene: 6. The CDR3 length is 14 residues. Looked up from germline, CDR1 is LNHDA and CDR2 is SQIVND (reference sequence). CDR3 protein: CASSETGFNQPQHF. In DNA form, the CDR3 reads TGTGCCAGTAGCGAGACAGGGTTTAATCAGCCCCAGCATTTT.

The rearrangement links TRBV25-1 to TRBJ2-1, with a weak D call TRBD2 (5 bases). Germline CDR1 reads MGHDK; CDR2 reads SYGVNS. The CDR3 spans 16 residues. V lost 3 bases, J lost 0 bases, and 12 bases lay in between. The CDR3, as DNA: TGTGCCAGCAGTGATTTGCGGGTGGGCTCCTACAATGAGCAGTTCTTC. It yields the protein CASSDLRVGSYNEQFF.

The chain has TRBV19 and TRBJ1-1; no reliable D call. Looked up from germline, CDR1 is LNHDA and CDR2 is SQIVND (reference sequence). V was shortened by 5 bases and J by 3 bases, with 13 bases between the two germline ends. The CDR3 has 14 amino acids. As DNA, the CDR3 is TGTGCCAGTAGTCCCGGTGGAGGGTACACTGAAGCTTTCTTT. It encodes CASSPGGGYTEAFF.

V usage is TRBV6-1 and J usage is TRBJ2-1; 9 nucleotides match TRBD1. J was trimmed by 7 bases and V by 6 bases; bases with no gene match: 7. Germline CDR1 reads MNHNS; CDR2 reads SASEGT. This CDR3 has 14 residues. The CDR3 region has the DNA TGTGCCAGCAGCGGGGACAGGGAGATTAATGAGCAGTTCTTC. Translated: CASSGDREINEQFF.

The chain carries TRBV6-5 and TRBJ1-2; 7 positions agree with TRBD1. CDR3 length: 15 amino acids. Losses at the gene ends were 6 bases for V and 5 bases for J; bases not matched to a gene: 12. Per the germline V gene, CDR1 is MNHEY and CDR2 is SVGAGI. The CDR3 reads CASRLGQSPVYGYTF. The CDR3 bases are TGTGCCAGCAGACTGGGACAGTCGCCTGTGTATGGCTACACCTTC.

The J gene is TRBJ2-3, the V gene TRBV15; D remains ambiguous. Germline V CDR1 and CDR2: LNHNV, YYDKDF (reference sequence). The CDR3 is 13 amino acids. The germline V and J ends were trimmed by 0 bases and 6 bases, with 7 bases remaining between them. The CDR3 bases are TGTGCCACCAGCAGAGATTCGCGGGATACGCAGTATTTT. Encoded protein: CATSRDSRDTQYF.

This rearrangement joins TRBV6-1 to TRBJ2-7; weak D call: TRBD2 (8 bases). V lost 10 bases to trimming and J lost 2 bases, with 21 bases between them. CDR1 is MNHNS, CDR2 SASEGT, per germline. The CDR3 loop spans 15 amino acids. Written as DNA, the CDR3 is TGTGCCACAGGGGGACCCGGGGGGGGGACCTACGAGCAGTACTTC. It encodes CATGGPGGGTYEQYF.

The gene calls are TRBV15 and TRBJ2-7; 11 nucleotides agree with TRBD2. The CDR3 is 15 amino acids. Per germline, CDR1 LNHNV and CDR2 YYDKDF (reference sequence). Trimming at V came to 3 bases and at J to 4 bases, leaving 5 bases not matched to a gene. CDR3 region: CATSRGTSGVYEQYF. In nucleotides, the CDR3 is TGTGCCACCAGCAGGGGGACTAGCGGAGTATACGAGCAGTACTTC.

The V gene is TRBV9, the J gene TRBJ2-1; TRBD1 is a possible D gene (6 bases). V dropped 6 bases and J dropped 5 bases, with 21 bases sitting between them. CDR1 SGDLS and CDR2 YYNGEE come from the germline V gene. This CDR3 region has 16 residues. The CDR3 DNA follows: TGTGCCAGCAACCCGTCCGGCAGGGGTGGGGACAATGAGCAGTTCTTC. Translation: CASNPSGRGGDNEQFF.

CDR3 in DNA: TGCGCCAGCAGCCAAGGGGGCAGGGGACAGCCCCAGCATTTT. As protein: CASSQGGRGQPQHF. The V gene is TRBV4-3, the J gene TRBJ1-5; the D gene is possibly TRBD1 (6 bases). CDR1 and CDR2 (germline): LGHNA, YSLEER. The V gene lost 1 base and the J gene lost 7 bases, with 11 bases spanning the gap. This CDR3 is built from 14 residues.

The chain has TRBV6-1 and TRBJ2-5; D is perhaps TRBD2 (6 bases). V shed 0 bases and J shed 5 bases, with 7 bases lying between them. Germline V gene lookup returns CDR1 MNHNS and CDR2 SASEGT. The CDR3 covers 13 residues. This CDR3 is CASSEARGETQYF. Written as DNA, the CDR3 is TGTGCCAGCAGTGAAGCCCGGGGGGAGACCCAGTACTTC.

The V and J genes are TRBV6-5 and TRBJ1-1, with TRBD1 matching 9 bases. Germline trimming cut 6 bases from V and 4 bases from J; bases unmatched to any gene: 6. The germline CDR1 and CDR2 sequences are MNHEY and SVGAGI. The length of the CDR3 is 14 residues. The CDR3 nucleotides are TGTGCCAGCAGACAGGGGGCTCGGGGCACTGAAGCTTTCTTT. Residues: CASRQGARGTEAFF.

The V call is TRBV5-6, the J call TRBJ1-6; D is ambiguous. This CDR3 contains 11 residues. The V gene's germline CDR1 is SGHDT and CDR2 YYEEEE. Trimming removed 7 bases at V and 7 bases at J, with 6 bases between. CDR3 sequence reads: CASGRNSPLHF. In DNA, the CDR3 is TGTGCCAGCGGCCGCAATTCACCCCTCCACTTT. The complete variable domain, with remaining parts taken from reference TRBV5-6 and TRBJ1-6, reads DAGVTQSPTHLIKTRGQQVTLRCSPKSGHDTVSWYQQALGQGPQFIFQYYEEEERQRGNFPDRFSGHQFPNYSSELNVNALLLGDSALYLCASGRNSPLHFGNGTRLTVT.

To note about this clone: A read error may account for a junction end that differs from germline. V is TRBV7-7 and J is TRBJ2-2; perhaps TRBD2 as D (6 bases). Per the germline V gene, CDR1 is SSHAT and CDR2 is FNYEAQ (reference sequence). This CDR3 has 15 amino acids. CDR3 nucleotide sequence: TGTGCTAGCAGCCCGGGGGTAATCAACACCGGGGAGCTGTTTTTT. Translation: CASSPGVINTGELFF.

This chain uses TRBV7-9 with TRBJ1-4, with D possibly TRBD1 on 6 matching bases. CDR1 SEHNR and CDR2 FQNEAQ come from the germline V gene (reference sequence). The germline V and J ends were trimmed by 5 bases and 8 bases, with 12 bases remaining between them. The CDR3 is made up of 13 amino acids. CDR3 loop: CASSRGGDEKLFF. CDR3 DNA sequence: TGTGCCAGCAGCAGGGGGGGGGACGAAAAACTGTTTTTT.

This sequence joins TRBV7-9 and TRBJ1-1; no clear D. CDR1 and CDR2 from the germline V gene are SEHNR and FQNEAQ (reference sequence). The CDR3 is 15 amino acids. Trimming left V 5 bases short and J 3 bases short, with 16 bases between. The CDR3 is CASSQLHGSDTEAFF. Written as DNA, the CDR3 is TGTGCCAGCAGCCAACTACACGGGTCGGACACTGAAGCTTTCTTT. The whole variable domain, filled in from reference TRBV7-9 and TRBJ1-1, reads DTGVSQNPRHKITKRGQNVTFRCDPISEHNRLYWYRQTLGQGPEFLTYFQNEAQLEKSRLLSDRFSAERPKGSFSTLEIQRTEQGDSAMYLCASSQLHGSDTEAFFGQGTRLTVV.